This entry lists 8 T cell receptor beta chains sequenced from one sample in a study of regulatory T cells in long-lasting Graves disease. Investigators prepared the TCR beta libraries by applying iRepertoire HTBI primers and Arm-PCR of CDR3 regions. TCRdb fed the multiplex PCR reads into MiXCR, producing one record per CDR3 protein. Counted here are about 240,000 distinct CDR3 sequences, 20% to 25% occurring once; the ten biggest clones make up approximately 13%. Time point described: newly diagnosed GD, antithyroid drugs for less than 3 months. PBMC-extracted RNA yielded the TCR library. Sample: peripheral blood mononuclear cells (PBMCs), taken at new diagnosis, from a patient treated with antithyroid drugs. Every receptor here comes from a female donor with Graves disease.

This clonotype was picked up many times. The V gene is TRBV5-6, the J gene TRBJ2-5; D is unclear. Germline loops: CDR1 SGHDT, CDR2 YYEEEE. CDR3 length equals 13 residues. Trimming shortened V by 1 base and J by 5 bases, and 9 bases separated the two germline ends. CDR3 protein: CASSLWDTETQYF. CDR3 nucleotide sequence: TGTGCCAGCAGCTTGTGGGATACGGAGACCCAGTACTTC.

This clonotype showed up many times. V is TRBV28 and J is TRBJ1-1, with 7 bases identical to TRBD1. This CDR3 has 13 residues. Germline V lookup: CDR1 MDHEN, CDR2 SYDVKM. J lost 5 bases, V lost 6 bases, and 6 bases had no gene match. The CDR3: CASRPRGWTEAFF. The CDR3 DNA is TGTGCCAGCAGGCCCAGGGGGTGGACTGAAGCTTTCTTT.

This clonotype has at least ten counts. The J gene is TRBJ2-5, the V gene TRBV19, with D perhaps given as TRBD1 or TRBD2 (5 bases each). Germline V lookup: CDR1 LNHDA, CDR2 SQIVND (reference sequence). Deletions cut 5 bases from V and 3 bases from J, with 16 bases between. The CDR3 length is 15 residues. CDR3 in DNA: TGTGCCAGTAGTGATACCGGGACGCGGAAAGAGACCCAGTACTTC. Translation gives CASSDTGTRKETQYF.

The rearrangement uses TRBV10-2 and TRBJ2-7; 8 bases fit TRBD2. Germline values: CDR1 WSHSY, CDR2 SAAADI. The CDR3 spans 16 residues. V lost 3 bases and J lost 1; bases outside the gene matches: 8. The CDR3 spells CASSESSGRGSYEQYF. The DNA for the CDR3 is TGCGCCAGCAGTGAATCAAGCGGGAGAGGATCCTACGAGCAGTACTTC.

To note about this clonotype: It may be a read error: a sequence one base away is much more abundant. The V and J genes are TRBV6-2 or TRBV6-3 and TRBJ2-5; TRBD2 agrees at 8 bases. V lost 5 bases, J lost 6 bases, and 8 bases stayed unmatched. Germline V gene data show CDR1 as MNHEY and CDR2 as SVGEGT. The CDR3 is made up of 14 amino acids. CDR3 amino acids: CASSNGRAGKTQYF. The CDR3 nucleotides are TGTGCCAGCAGTAACGGGAGGGCTGGAAAGACCCAGTACTTC.

This clonotype was detected ten times or more. V usage is TRBV2 and J usage is TRBJ1-4; D is uncertain. Per the germline V gene, CDR1 is SNHLY and CDR2 is FYNNEI. The CDR3 length is 16 residues. Trimming shortened V by 6 bases and J by 2 bases, and 16 bases separated the two germline ends. The CDR3 loop is CASSPDIGRTNEKLFF. The CDR3 DNA sequence: TGTGCCAGCAGCCCAGATATAGGGAGGACTAATGAAAAACTGTTTTTT.

V gene TRBV5-5 combines with J gene TRBJ2-7, with D possibly TRBD2 on 5 matching bases. This CDR3 has 14 residues. V was clipped by 0 bases and J by 6 bases, with 13 bases between them. Per germline, CDR1 SGHKS and CDR2 YYEKEE (reference sequence). The CDR3 nucleotides read TGTGCCAGCAGCTTGGGTCCGAGGACTGGCGAGCAGTACTTC. Protein sequence: CASSLGPRTGEQYF.

This clonotype came up many times. The J gene is TRBJ1-2, the V gene TRBV12-3 or TRBV12-4, with D possibly matching TRBD1 (5 bases). V was shortened by 4 bases and J by 4 bases, with 7 bases between the two germline ends. CDR3 length: 12 residues. Written as DNA, the CDR3 is TGTGCCAGCAGTTCGGGGCTCTATGGCTACACCTTC. It encodes CASSSGLYGYTF.